The 27 T cell receptor beta chains listed next were all sequenced from one sample in a study of T cell responses to AZD1222 COVID-19 vaccine (dated by TCRdb to about 2021). Preparation of the library involved the immunoSEQ multiplex PCR assay. TCRdb stores this immuneACCESS table with in-frame sequences only. Part of the clones is absent; in the studies checked, under half of the shortfall reflects unresolved V genes, and no reason is known for the rest. This sample lists approximately 140,000 clones; 82% were detected once. Of the sample, about 3.8% is held by the ten largest clones. The sample's time point label is to be understood as: baseline before first vaccination. Sample treatment or condition, as interpreted from the label and publication: meningococcal conjugate vaccine given as trial control. Sample: peripheral blood, taken on day 0 of MenACWY control vaccination. The receptors come from an adult in good health.

This chain links TRBV2 with TRBJ1-3; TRBD1 aligns across 7 bases. Germline CDR1 and CDR2: SNHLY and FYNNEI. The CDR3 spans 15 residues. V shed 3 bases, J shed 2 bases, and the junction held 4 bases outside the gene matches. The CDR3 sequence is CASSDNTGAGNTIYF. CDR3 sequence (DNA): TGTGCCAGCAGTGACAATACAGGGGCTGGAAACACCATATATTTT.

The V and J genes are TRBV10-2 and TRBJ1-1, with a possible D match to TRBD1 (5 bases). The CDR3 extends over 14 amino acids. Germline values: CDR1 WSHSY, CDR2 SAAADI. V was shortened by 7 bases and J by 1 base, with 13 bases between the two germline ends. This CDR3 reads CASTAGRENTEAFF. CDR3 bases: TGCGCCAGCACCGCGGGCAGGGAGAACACTGAAGCTTTCTTT.

The chain is built from TRBV6-5 and TRBJ2-7, with TRBD1 matching 11 bases. The CDR3 runs to 14 residues. After removal of 6 bases from V and 3 bases from J, the junction contained 4 bases not matched to a gene. Germline loops: CDR1 MNHEY, CDR2 SVGAGI. Here the CDR3 reads CASSPDRGRYEQYV. Here the CDR3 DNA reads TGTGCCAGCAGCCCGGACAGGGGGCGCTACGAGCAGTACGTC.

The chain combines TRBV3-1 (or the pseudogene TRBV3-2) with TRBJ1-1; TRBD1 is a possible D gene (5 bases). CDR3 length: 16 residues. Trimming removed 6 bases at V and 6 bases at J, with 23 bases between. CDR1 is LGHDT, CDR2 YNNKEL, per germline (reference sequence). CDR3 in DNA: TGTGCCAGCAGGAGAGGAGGGTTGGGGGTAAATGCTGAAGCTTTCTTT. It translates to CASRRGGLGVNAEAFF.

V is TRBV11-2 and J is TRBJ1-1, with a weak D call TRBD1 (5 bases). This CDR3 is built from 13 residues. V lost 2 bases and J 1 base, leaving 5 bases between the germline ends. Per germline, CDR1 SGHAT and CDR2 FQNNGV. The CDR3 protein is CASSLQGNTEAFF. DNA for the CDR3: TGTGCCAGCAGCTTACAGGGGAACACTGAAGCTTTCTTT.

As regards this clone: This sample also contains other DNA sequences that code for the same CDR3. The V call is TRBV18, the J call TRBJ2-7; 9 bases fit TRBD1. V lost 6 bases to trimming and J lost 4 bases; unmatched junction nucleotides: 7. The CDR3 has 14 amino acids. Germline CDR1 and CDR2: KGHSH and LQKENI. The CDR3 loop is CASSPGTGSYEQYF. The CDR3 coding sequence is TGTGCCAGCTCCCCCGGGACAGGGTCTTACGAGCAGTACTTC.

This chain uses TRBV7-3 with TRBJ2-1; D call uncertain. Trimming took off 1 base at V and 6 bases at J, with 13 bases between the two ends. There are 15 residues in the CDR3. In germline, CDR1 is SGHTA, CDR2 FQGTGA. The chain's CDR3 is CASSLSFGDPNEQFF. The CDR3 coding sequence is TGTGCCAGCAGCTTAAGTTTTGGCGATCCCAATGAGCAGTTCTTC.

This chain joins TRBV7-3 and TRBJ2-1; D possibly corresponds to TRBD1 (6 bases). The CDR3 extends over 18 amino acids. The ends were cut back, 1 base at V and 5 bases at J, with 21 bases in the middle. Per germline, CDR1 SGHTA and CDR2 FQGTGA. The CDR3 region has the DNA TGTGCCAGCAGCTTAATGGGCCCTGGCAGGGGTATAGACAATGAGCAGTTCTTC. This sequence encodes CASSLMGPGRGIDNEQFF.

The J gene is TRBJ1-1, the V gene TRBV19; 7 bases align to TRBD1. Germline assignment: CDR1 LNHDA and CDR2 SQIVND (reference sequence). V was pared by 5 bases and J by 5 bases, with 11 bases of the junction left unmatched. This CDR3 has 15 amino acids. CDR3 amino acids: CASSPQQGQRTEAFF. In DNA, the CDR3 is TGTGCCAGTAGTCCGCAACAGGGGCAGAGAACTGAAGCTTTCTTT. Full variable domain (missing parts from reference TRBV19 and TRBJ1-1): DGGITQSPKYLFRKEGQNVTLSCEQNLNHDAMYWYRQDPGQGLRLIYYSQIVNDFQKGDIAEGYSVSREKKESFPLTVTSAQKNPTAFYLCASSPQQGQRTEAFFGQGTRLTVV.

The J gene is TRBJ2-7, the V gene TRBV2; TRBD1 agrees at 11 bases. The CDR3 consists of 14 residues. V lost 8 bases to trimming and J lost 4 bases; unmatched junction nucleotides: 7. Germline CDR1 SNHLY, CDR2 FYNNEI. The CDR3, as DNA: TGTGCCAGCCAGAGGGGACAGGGGGTTTACGAGCAGTACGTC. As protein: CASQRGQGVYEQYV.

The chain combines TRBV5-6 with TRBJ1-2; D unclear. The CDR3 is 12 residues long. Germline CDR1 is SGHDT and CDR2 is YYEEEE. Trimming removed 4 bases from V and 9 bases from J, with 13 bases in between. CDR3 nucleotide sequence: TGTGCCAGCAGCACCCGACCCCCGCGCTACACCTTC. Its translation is CASSTRPPRYTF.

The chain recombines TRBV19 with TRBJ1-1; 8 bases are shared with TRBD1. The CDR3 is 15 amino acids. Trimming at V came to 5 bases and at J to 2 bases, leaving 7 bases not matched to a gene. Looked up from germline, CDR1 is LNHDA and CDR2 is SQIVND (reference sequence). The CDR3 region is CASSPRQGINTEAFF. CDR3 nucleotide sequence: TGTGCCAGTAGTCCAAGACAGGGGATTAACACTGAAGCTTTCTTT.

This clone appeared a few times. This chain links TRBV7-8 with TRBJ2-1, with 8 bases identical to TRBD2. The CDR3 is 16 amino acids. The J segment lost 1 base and the V segment lost 5 bases, leaving 7 bases of the junction unmatched. Germline assignment: CDR1 SGHVS and CDR2 FQNEAQ. This CDR3 is CASSAHRGGSYNEQFF. For the CDR3, the DNA is TGTGCCAGCAGCGCCCATCGGGGGGGATCCTACAATGAGCAGTTCTTC.

The J gene is TRBJ1-1, the V gene TRBV19; the D is unclear. V was trimmed by 6 bases and J by 1 base, leaving 6 bases between them. Germline-derived CDR1 and CDR2 are LNHDA and SQIVND (reference sequence). The CDR3 consists of 12 residues. CDR3 sequence reads: CASRRANTEAFF. As DNA, the CDR3 is TGTGCCAGTAGGAGGGCGAACACTGAAGCTTTCTTT. Full variable domain (rest looked up from reference TRBV19 and TRBJ1-1): DGGITQSPKYLFRKEGQNVTLSCEQNLNHDAMYWYRQDPGQGLRLIYYSQIVNDFQKGDIAEGYSVSREKKESFPLTVTSAQKNPTAFYLCASRRANTEAFFGQGTRLTVV.

The J gene is TRBJ1-2, the V gene TRBV5-1, with D unresolved. The germline CDR1 and CDR2 sequences are SGHRS and YFSETQ. V was pared by 3 bases and J by 8 bases, with 20 bases between. The CDR3 contains 15 residues. The CDR3 reads CASSSDADTRYGYTF. DNA of the CDR3: TGCGCCAGCAGCTCGGACGCCGACACGCGTTACGGCTACACCTTC.

The sample holds one count of this clone. The chain couples TRBV9 to TRBJ1-3; TRBD1 matches at 9 bases. The junction had 2 bases not matched to a gene; V was cut back by 5 bases and J by 5 bases. The CDR3 is 13 residues long. The germline V gene has CDR1 SGDLS and CDR2 YYNGEE. The CDR3 nucleotides are TGTGCCAGCAGTGGACAGGGGCGAAACACCATATATTTT. Translating it yields CASSGQGRNTIYF.

This clone showed up just a few times. The chain is built from TRBV28 and TRBJ2-1; D perhaps matches TRBD1 (6 bases). Trimming pared 6 bases from V and 7 bases from J, leaving 16 bases between. In germline, CDR1 is MDHEN, CDR2 SYDVKM. The length of the CDR3 is 14 residues. CDR3 DNA: TGTGCCAGCAGCCTGACAGGATGGAGGAATGAGCAGTTCTTC. Translation: CASSLTGWRNEQFF.

This chain uses TRBV11-2 with TRBJ1-6; D possibly corresponds to TRBD1 (5 bases). Germline CDR1 reads SGHAT; CDR2 reads FQNNGV. The CDR3 contains 19 residues. The V end was cut by 6 bases, the J end by 4 bases, with 25 bases between. For the CDR3, the DNA is TGTGCCAGCAGTCCGAGGGGCCGGATTTTAAATAATTATAATTCACCCCTCCACTTT. Protein: CASSPRGRILNNYNSPLHF.

The chain is built from TRBV5-1 and TRBJ1-6; TRBD1 is a possible D gene (5 bases). The CDR3 covers 15 residues. CDR1 and CDR2 from the germline V gene are SGHRS and YFSETQ. V was shortened by 7 bases and J by 10 bases, with 21 bases between the two germline ends. CDR3 DNA: TGCGCCAGCGCCCGGGGCCCCGGGGAGGAATCACCCCTCCACTTT. Protein sequence: CASARGPGEESPLHF.

The gene calls are TRBV4-1 and TRBJ1-5; no reliable D call. Germline CDR1 MGHRA, CDR2 YSYEKL. V was cut by 3 bases and J by 15 bases, with 18 bases left in between. This CDR3 contains 13 residues. CDR3: CASSQTGLKERHF. Written as DNA, the CDR3 is TGCGCCAGCAGCCAGACCGGACTTAAAGAGCGGCATTTT.

V usage is TRBV18 and J usage is TRBJ1-1; 11 bases agree with TRBD1. The CDR3 consists of 14 residues. V was pared by 3 bases and J by 10 bases, with 7 bases of the junction left unmatched. Germline V gives CDR1 KGHSH, CDR2 LQKENI. The CDR3 bases are TGTGCCAGCTCACCGGACAGGGGGCTCGAGGGAGCTTTCTTT. Translating gives CASSPDRGLEGAFF. The complete variable domain, with remaining parts taken from reference TRBV18 and TRBJ1-1, reads NAGVMQNPRHLVRRRGQEARLRCSPMKGHSHVYWYRQLPEEGLKFMVYLQKENIIDESGMPKERFSAEFPKEGPSILRIQQVVRGDSAAYFCASSPDRGLEGAFFGQGTRLTVV.

The genes are TRBV2 and TRBJ1-2; 7 nucleotides match TRBD1. Germline V CDR1 and CDR2: SNHLY, FYNNEI. Trimming at V came to 3 bases and at J to 10 bases, leaving 11 bases not matched to a gene. The CDR3 length is 14 residues. Here the CDR3 reads CASSDGSTTGIYTF. CDR3 bases: TGTGCCAGCAGTGACGGTTCTACGACAGGGATCTACACCTTC.

This clone was observed a few times. The genes are TRBV7-2 and TRBJ1-1; 7 positions agree with TRBD1. With 5 bases clipped from V and 3 bases from J, the junction kept 9 bases outside the gene matches. The CDR3 consists of 15 residues. The germline V gene encodes CDR1 SGHTA and CDR2 FQGNSA. CDR3 coding DNA: TGTGCCAGCAGCAAACGACAGGGTGTGGACACTGAAGCTTTCTTT. The encoded protein is CASSKRQGVDTEAFF. Filled out from reference TRBV7-2 and TRBJ1-1, the complete variable domain reads GAGVSQSPSNKVTEKGKDVELRCDPISGHTALYWYRQSLGQGLEFLIYFQGNSAPDKSGLPSDRFSAERTGGSVSTLTIQRTQQEDSAVYLCASSKRQGVDTEAFFGQGTRLTVV.

CDR3 sequence (DNA): TGTGCCAGCAGCTTAGGGCAGGGTTATGGCGGGGAGCTGTTTTTT. It yields the protein CASSLGQGYGGELFF. J is TRBJ2-2 and V is TRBV7-6, with D possibly matching TRBD1 (5 bases). The CDR3 sequence is 15 residues long. In germline, CDR1 is SGHVS, CDR2 FNYEAQ. V was shortened by 1 base and J by 7 bases, with 13 bases between the two germline ends. Combining the CDR3 with reference TRBV7-6 and TRBJ2-2 gives the whole variable domain GAGVSQSPRYKVTKRGQDVALRCDPISGHVSLYWYRQALGQGPEFLTYFNYEAQQDKSGLPNDRFSAERPEGSISTLTIQRTEQRDSAMYRCASSLGQGYGGELFFGEGSRLTVL.

This chain uses TRBV28 with TRBJ1-5; TRBD1 is a possible D gene (5 bases). Germline V gene lookup returns CDR1 MDHEN and CDR2 SYDVKM. V was cut by 3 bases and J by 8 bases, with 8 bases left in between. CDR3 length: 12 residues. This CDR3 reads CASSLGGKPQHF. Written as DNA, the CDR3 is TGTGCCAGCAGTTTGGGGGGAAAGCCCCAGCATTTT.

There are a few counts of this clone. The chain employs TRBV6-1 and TRBJ2-1; TRBD1 or TRBD2 may be the D gene (6 bases each). Germline V CDR1 and CDR2: MNHNS, SASEGT. The germline V and J ends were trimmed by 2 bases and 16 bases, with 15 bases remaining between them. The CDR3 covers 12 residues. In DNA, the CDR3 is TGTGCCAGCAGTGAAAGGGGGGTTTGGCGATTCTTC. It is translated as CASSERGVWRFF.

The chain carries TRBV5-1 and TRBJ2-7; D is possibly TRBD1 or TRBD2 (5 bases each). This CDR3 contains 12 residues. Trimming stripped 8 bases from V and 6 bases from J, with 15 bases between. Germline V gene data show CDR1 as SGHRS and CDR2 as YFSETQ. The CDR3 region is CASVGPGTEQYF. The CDR3, as DNA: TGCGCCAGTGTGGGGCCGGGGACCGAGCAGTACTTC. The full variable domain, with the rest looked up from reference TRBV5-1 and TRBJ2-7, is KAGVTQTPRYLIKTRGQQVTLSCSPISGHRSVSWYQQTPGQGLQFLFEYFSETQRNKGNFPGRFSGRQFSNSRSEMNVSTLELGDSALYLCASVGPGTEQYFGPGTRLTVT.